These 26 T cell receptor beta chains originate from one sample sequenced in a study of cytomegalovirus exposure and HLA in healthy donors. Using immunoSEQ multiplex PCR, the repertoire was profiled, and TCRdb retains in-frame clones only, with some absent. The table lists 250,000 to 300,000 clones, around 86% of them singletons. Material: PBMCs. These TCRs come from a woman between 18 and 30 years old in good health and CMV-seronegative.

The CDR3 region has the DNA TGTGCCTGGAGTGTGACCGGGGGGCAGCCCCAGCATTTT. Residues: CAWSVTGGQPQHF. J is TRBJ1-5 and V is TRBV30; D is perhaps TRBD1 (5 bases). Germline lookup yields CDR1 GTSNPN and CDR2 SVGIG (reference sequence). The CDR3 runs 13 residues. Trimming left V 0 bases short and J 7 bases short, with 10 bases between.

This chain uses TRBV7-2 with TRBJ1-1; D perhaps matches TRBD1 (6 bases). V was pared by 2 bases and J by 1 base, with 14 bases between. The germline V gene encodes CDR1 SGHTA and CDR2 FQGNSA. This CDR3 has 16 amino acids. CDR3 sequence reads: CASSLTRGAPNTEAFF. Written as DNA, the CDR3 is TGTGCCAGCAGCTTAACCAGGGGCGCCCCGAACACTGAAGCTTTCTTT.

The genes are TRBV4-1 and TRBJ2-3; D is possibly TRBD1 (5 bases). Looked up from germline, CDR1 is MGHRA and CDR2 is YSYEKL. V was clipped by 3 bases and J by 2 bases, with 6 bases between them. This CDR3 is built from 13 residues. In nucleotides, the CDR3 is TGCGCCAGCAGCCAGGACATCACAGATACGCAGTATTTT. It is translated as CASSQDITDTQYF.

The CDR3 DNA reads TGCAGCGTTCCGCAAGGGGGACAGGGATATGGCTACACCTTC. Residues: CSVPQGGQGYGYTF. The chain couples TRBV29-1 to TRBJ1-2, with 9 nucleotides matching TRBD1. CDR1 and CDR2 (germline): SQVTM, ANQGSEA. This CDR3 is built from 14 residues. Trimming at V came to 5 bases and at J to 5 bases, leaving 9 bases not matched to a gene. The whole variable domain, filled in from reference TRBV29-1 and TRBJ1-2, reads SAVISQKPSRDICQRGTSLTIQCQVDSQVTMMFWYRQQPGQSLTLIATANQGSEATYESGFVIDKFPISRPNLTFSTLTVSNMSPEDSSIYLCSVPQGGQGYGYTFGSGTRLTVV.

This clone was counted between two and nine times. The chain combines TRBV4-1 with TRBJ1-1, with D tentatively TRBD1 (5 bases). Per the germline V gene, CDR1 is MGHRA and CDR2 is YSYEKL. V shed 1 base and J shed 7 bases, with 7 bases lying between them. This CDR3 spans 12 amino acids. Here the CDR3 reads CASSQAGLEAFF. The CDR3 bases are TGCGCCAGCAGCCAAGCGGGACTTGAAGCTTTCTTT.

This clone was seen only a few times. The V and J genes are TRBV6-1 and TRBJ2-7; D unclear. CDR1 and CDR2 from the germline V gene are MNHNS and SASEGT. Trimming stripped 0 bases from V and 2 bases from J, with 11 bases between. The CDR3 contains 15 residues. CDR3 nucleotide sequence: TGTGCCAGCAGTGAAGCGCGTCCCGACACCTACGAGCAGTACTTC. It is translated as CASSEARPDTYEQYF.

The chain couples TRBV5-4 to TRBJ2-7; TRBD1 matches 7 bases. With V trimmed by 2 bases and J by 7 bases, 6 bases remained unmatched. Germline V gene lookup returns CDR1 SGHNT and CDR2 YYREEE (reference sequence). The CDR3 covers 13 residues. DNA for the CDR3: TGTGCCAGCAGCTTCAGACAGGGATGGGAGCAGTACTTC. Its protein product is CASSFRQGWEQYF.

V and J are TRBV5-6 and TRBJ2-3; 12 nucleotides agree with TRBD2. The CDR3 covers 19 residues. V was pared by 4 bases and J by 1 base, with 13 bases of the junction left unmatched. From germline, CDR1 is SGHDT and CDR2 YYEEEE. The CDR3 loop reads CASSPGLAGPRSRTDTQYF. The DNA of the CDR3 is TGTGCCAGCAGCCCCGGACTAGCGGGGCCCCGGAGCCGCACAGATACGCAGTATTTT.

V usage is TRBV29-1 and J usage is TRBJ2-7; TRBD2 agrees at 11 bases. The CDR3 has 14 amino acids. Unmatched junction bases numbered 6, after V lost 6 bases and J lost 2 bases. Germline loops: CDR1 SQVTM, CDR2 ANQGSEA. CDR3: CSVLTSGGTYEQYF. In nucleotides, the CDR3 is TGCAGCGTCCTAACTAGCGGGGGAACCTACGAGCAGTACTTC.

V usage is TRBV25-1 and J usage is TRBJ2-1, with 11 nucleotides matching TRBD2. CDR1 is MGHDK, CDR2 SYGVNS, per germline. This CDR3 has 16 residues. J gave up 5 bases and V 5 bases, and 8 bases lay outside the gene matches. The CDR3 is CASSRLTSGANNEQFF. CDR3 sequence (DNA): TGTGCCAGCAGTCGCCTGACTAGCGGGGCTAACAATGAGCAGTTCTTC.

This chain uses TRBV4-3 with TRBJ1-1; 8 nucleotides align to TRBD1. The CDR3 totals 17 residues. The V gene's germline CDR1 is LGHNA and CDR2 YSLEER. V lost 4 bases, J lost 4 bases, and 14 bases stayed unmatched. DNA for the CDR3: TGCGCCAGCAGCCCAGGGGGCGGCCAACTGCCGGCCACTGAAGCTTTCTTT. The encoded protein is CASSPGGGQLPATEAFF.

The chain recombines TRBV9 with TRBJ2-3; D perhaps matches TRBD1 (7 bases). Germline V gene lookup returns CDR1 SGDLS and CDR2 YYNGEE. The CDR3 is 15 residues long. Trimming left V 0 bases short and J 4 bases short, with 12 bases between. Here the CDR3 DNA reads TGTGCCAGCAGCGTAGCAGGGGGGAAGGCAGATACGCAGTATTTT. Its protein is CASSVAGGKADTQYF.

This sequence joins TRBV6-6 and TRBJ2-2; no firm D call. The germline V gene encodes CDR1 MNHNY and CDR2 SVGAGI (reference sequence). The CDR3 is 15 residues long. V was cut by 4 bases and J by 6 bases, with 15 bases left in between. CDR3: CASSFFRPRPGELFF. The DNA for the CDR3 is TGTGCCAGCAGTTTCTTTCGGCCGCGGCCCGGGGAGCTGTTTTTT.

The gene calls are TRBV7-8 and TRBJ1-2; D remains ambiguous. V shed 1 base and J shed 7 bases, with 16 bases lying between them. CDR3 length: 15 residues. Germline CDR1 is SGHVS and CDR2 is FQNEAQ. This CDR3 reads CASSLDPGPLAGYTF. DNA of the CDR3: TGTGCCAGCAGCTTAGATCCTGGTCCCCTAGCTGGCTACACCTTC.

The chain combines TRBV5-1 with TRBJ2-7, with TRBD2 matching over 7 bases. The trim removed 1 base at V and 4 bases at J, leaving 5 bases unmatched. This CDR3 contains 14 residues. Germline V CDR1 and CDR2: SGHRS, YFSETQ. The CDR3, as DNA: TGCGCCAGCAGCTTGTCCCTAGCGGAATACGAGCAGTACTTC. The encoded protein is CASSLSLAEYEQYF.

The chain combines TRBV7-9 with TRBJ2-1; weak D call: TRBD1 (6 bases). V was shortened by 6 bases and J by 5 bases, with 20 bases between the two germline ends. The CDR3 covers 16 residues. In germline, CDR1 is SEHNR, CDR2 FQNEAQ (reference sequence). DNA of the CDR3: TGTGCCAGCAGGTTCGAGACGGGACACCTACACAATGAGCAGTTCTTC. Protein product: CASRFETGHLHNEQFF.

The chain employs TRBV5-1 and TRBJ2-2; 12 nucleotides line up with TRBD2. Losses at the gene ends were 7 bases for V and 0 bases for J; bases not matched to a gene: 4. CDR1 SGHRS and CDR2 YFSETQ come from the germline V gene. The CDR3 spans 16 residues. Here the CDR3 DNA reads TGCGCCAGCCGGACTAGCGGGGCCCCGAACACCGGGGAGCTGTTTTTT. This codes for CASRTSGAPNTGELFF. Full variable domain (missing parts from reference TRBV5-1 and TRBJ2-2): KAGVTQTPRYLIKTRGQQVTLSCSPISGHRSVSWYQQTPGQGLQFLFEYFSETQRNKGNFPGRFSGRQFSNSRSEMNVSTLELGDSALYLCASRTSGAPNTGELFFGEGSRLTVL.

V usage is TRBV19 and J usage is TRBJ2-3; D possibly corresponds to TRBD2 (5 bases). Trimming shortened V by 7 bases and J by 4 bases, and 15 bases separated the two germline ends. Germline assignment: CDR1 LNHDA and CDR2 SQIVND (reference sequence). This CDR3 contains 14 residues. In DNA, the CDR3 is TGTGCCAGTACCCACCGAGGGATCTCAGATACGCAGTATTTT. Translating gives CASTHRGISDTQYF.

The chain uses TRBV4-3 and TRBJ1-2; no clear D. V dropped 0 bases and J dropped 4 bases, with 9 bases sitting between them. The germline gives CDR1 LGHNA, CDR2 YSLEER. The CDR3 is 14 residues long. The CDR3 here is CASSQDLALYGYTF. The CDR3, as DNA: TGCGCCAGCAGCCAAGATCTAGCCCTCTATGGCTACACCTTC.

The rearrangement joins TRBV29-1 to TRBJ2-7, with D perhaps TRBD1 (6 bases). CDR1 and CDR2 (germline): SQVTM, ANQGSEA. This CDR3 region has 13 residues. With 7 bases removed from V and 4 bases from J, the gap between germline ends came to 17 bases. The CDR3 region has the DNA TGCAGCGCATCTCAGGGGATATCGTACGAGCAGTACTTC. This codes for CSASQGISYEQYF.

This rearrangement joins TRBV7-2 to TRBJ1-3, with 8 nucleotides matching TRBD1. This CDR3 is 17 amino acids long. V was clipped by 3 bases and J by 0 bases; unmatched bases: 7. Germline V CDR1 and CDR2: SGHTA, FQGNSA. The CDR3 loop is CASSFSGTGFSGNTIYF. The CDR3, as DNA: TGTGCCAGCAGCTTTTCCGGGACAGGATTCTCTGGAAACACCATATATTTT.

Here the CDR3 reads CASSPGLAAGNEQFF. The CDR3 nucleotides are TGTGCCAGCAGCCCGGGACTAGCGGCCGGGAATGAGCAGTTCTTC. The chain uses TRBV11-2 and TRBJ2-1, with 11 positions matching TRBD2. From germline, CDR1 is SGHAT and CDR2 FQNNGV. J lost 7 bases, V lost 5 bases, and 7 bases had no gene match. The CDR3 runs to 15 residues.

This chain joins TRBV11-2 and TRBJ2-6; 8 positions agree with TRBD1. Germline V lookup: CDR1 SGHAT, CDR2 FQNNGV. V dropped 5 bases and J dropped 4; count of bases not matched to a gene: 10. The CDR3 runs 17 residues. Here the CDR3 DNA reads TGTGCCAGCAGCCTCATTAGGACAGGGCAGGGGGCCAACGTCCTGACTTTC. Its protein product is CASSLIRTGQGANVLTF.

This clone was picked up a small number of times. The genes are TRBV10-1 and TRBJ2-1, with 7 positions matching TRBD2. The germline V gene encodes CDR1 WNHNN and CDR2 SYGVQD (reference sequence). Trimming at V came to 3 bases and at J to 7 bases, leaving 12 bases not matched to a gene. This CDR3 has 16 amino acids. The CDR3 DNA is TGCGCCAGCAGTGATGGCGGGAGTGAGGTAAGGAATGAGCAGTTCTTC. Residues: CASSDGGSEVRNEQFF.

V usage is TRBV2 and J usage is TRBJ2-4; 8 positions match TRBD1. This CDR3 has 16 residues. V gave up 10 bases and J gave up 3 bases; unmatched junction bases: 14. Germline CDR1 SNHLY, CDR2 FYNNEI. The CDR3 here is CAIRRAMDRVKNIQYF. CDR3 nucleotides: TGTGCCATCCGTCGGGCTATGGACAGGGTCAAAAACATTCAGTACTTC.

The chain couples TRBV28 to TRBJ1-1; possibly TRBD1 for D (5 bases). This CDR3 is 13 amino acids long. Per the germline V gene, CDR1 is MDHEN and CDR2 is SYDVKM. V was pared by 3 bases and J by 1 base, with 6 bases between. The CDR3 sequence: CASSLGQNTEAFF. CDR3 DNA: TGTGCCAGCAGTTTGGGGCAGAACACTGAAGCTTTCTTT.